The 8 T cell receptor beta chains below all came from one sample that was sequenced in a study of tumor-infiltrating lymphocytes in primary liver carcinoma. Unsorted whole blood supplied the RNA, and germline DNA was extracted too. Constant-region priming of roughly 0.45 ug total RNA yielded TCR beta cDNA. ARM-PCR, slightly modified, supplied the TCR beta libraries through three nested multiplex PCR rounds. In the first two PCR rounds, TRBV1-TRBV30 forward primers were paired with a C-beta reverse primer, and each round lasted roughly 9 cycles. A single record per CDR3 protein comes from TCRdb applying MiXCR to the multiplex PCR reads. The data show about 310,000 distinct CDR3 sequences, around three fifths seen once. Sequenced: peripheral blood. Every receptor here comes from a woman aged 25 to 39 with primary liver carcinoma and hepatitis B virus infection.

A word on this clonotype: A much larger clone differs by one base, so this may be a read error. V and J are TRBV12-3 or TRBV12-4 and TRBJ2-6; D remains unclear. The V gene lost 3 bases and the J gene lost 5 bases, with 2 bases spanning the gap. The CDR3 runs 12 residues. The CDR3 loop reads CASSFRANVLTF. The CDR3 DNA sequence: TGTGCCAGCAGTTTCAGGGCCAACGTCCTGACTTTC.

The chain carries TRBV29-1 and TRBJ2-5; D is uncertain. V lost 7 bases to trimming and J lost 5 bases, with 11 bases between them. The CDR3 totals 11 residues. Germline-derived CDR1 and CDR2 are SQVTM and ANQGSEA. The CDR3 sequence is CSAWTRETQYF. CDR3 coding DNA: TGCAGCGCGTGGACCAGGGAGACCCAGTACTTC.

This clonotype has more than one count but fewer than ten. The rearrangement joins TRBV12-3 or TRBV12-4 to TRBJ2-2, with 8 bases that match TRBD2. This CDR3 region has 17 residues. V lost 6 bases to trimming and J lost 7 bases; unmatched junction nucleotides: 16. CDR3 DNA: TGTGCCAGCAGCCCCACCCGTATAGCGGGATCGGTCGGGGAGCTGTTTTTT. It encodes CASSPTRIAGSVGELFF.

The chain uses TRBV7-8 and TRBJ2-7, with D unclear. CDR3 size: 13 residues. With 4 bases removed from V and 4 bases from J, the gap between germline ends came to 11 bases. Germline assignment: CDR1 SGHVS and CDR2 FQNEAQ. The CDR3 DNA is TGTGCCAGCAGCTCCAGCCATAGGTACGAGCAGTACTTC. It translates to CASSSSHRYEQYF.

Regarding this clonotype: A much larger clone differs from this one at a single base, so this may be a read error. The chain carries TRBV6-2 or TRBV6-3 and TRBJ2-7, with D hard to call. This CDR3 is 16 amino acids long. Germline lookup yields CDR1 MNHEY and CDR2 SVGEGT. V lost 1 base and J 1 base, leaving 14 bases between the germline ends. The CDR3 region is CASSYWRGYPSYEQYF. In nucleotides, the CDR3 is TGTGCCAGCAGTTACTGGAGAGGCTATCCATCCTACGAGCAGTACTTC.

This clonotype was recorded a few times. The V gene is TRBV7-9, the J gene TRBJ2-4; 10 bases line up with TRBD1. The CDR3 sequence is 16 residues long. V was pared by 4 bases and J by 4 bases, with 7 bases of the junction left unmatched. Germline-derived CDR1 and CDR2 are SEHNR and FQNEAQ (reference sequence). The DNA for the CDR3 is TGTGCCAGCAGCTCTCTCGGGACAGGGGCAAAAAACATTCAGTACTTC. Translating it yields CASSSLGTGAKNIQYF.

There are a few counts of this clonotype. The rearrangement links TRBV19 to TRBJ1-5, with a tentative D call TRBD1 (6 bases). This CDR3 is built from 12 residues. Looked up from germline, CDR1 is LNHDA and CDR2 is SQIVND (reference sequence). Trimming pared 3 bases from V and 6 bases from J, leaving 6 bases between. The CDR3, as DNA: TGTGCCAGTAGTATGGGGGCTCAGCCCCAGCATTTT. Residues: CASSMGAQPQHF.

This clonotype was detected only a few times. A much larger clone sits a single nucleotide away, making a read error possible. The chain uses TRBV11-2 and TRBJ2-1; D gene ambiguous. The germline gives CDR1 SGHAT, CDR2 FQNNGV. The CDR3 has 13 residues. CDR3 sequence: CVSSSSSYNEQFF. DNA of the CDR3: TGTGTCAGCAGCTCTAGCTCCTACAATGAGCAGTTCTTC.